A single sample gave rise to the 20 T cell receptor beta chains below, sequenced in a study of blood T cell repertoires in COVID-19. Generated by immunoSEQ multiplex PCR, the TCRdb table keeps only in-frame clones and is missing some. Of 100,000 to 150,000 clones in the sample, around 88% were seen once. The sequenced material came from peripheral blood. The receptors originated from a woman in her 50s with active or convalescent COVID-19.

The V and J genes are TRBV6-2 or TRBV6-3 and TRBJ1-2; TRBD1 might be the D (6 bases). The CDR3 totals 13 residues. Looked up from germline, CDR1 is MNHEY and CDR2 is SVGEGT. V dropped 0 bases and J dropped 6 bases, with 8 bases sitting between them. The CDR3 bases are TGTGCCAGCAGTTACTCTGCAGGGGATGGCTACACCTTC. Translation: CASSYSAGDGYTF.

The chain carries TRBV19 and TRBJ1-2; D may be TRBD1 (6 bases). Looked up from germline, CDR1 is LNHDA and CDR2 is SQIVND (reference sequence). CDR3 length: 15 amino acids. Trimming removed 7 bases at V and 6 bases at J, with 21 bases between. CDR3 in amino acids: CASKPRGDRSNGYTF. The CDR3 nucleotides are TGTGCCAGTAAACCCCGTGGCGACAGGTCGAATGGCTACACCTTC.

The chain combines TRBV28 with TRBJ1-3; 8 positions match TRBD1. The CDR3 is made up of 14 amino acids. V was pared by 5 bases and J by 5 bases, with 5 bases of the junction left unmatched. Germline V gene data show CDR1 as MDHEN and CDR2 as SYDVKM. The CDR3 loop reads CASSHRTGRNTIYF. DNA of the CDR3: TGTGCCAGCAGTCACCGGACAGGGCGAAACACCATATATTTT.

This chain uses TRBV28 with TRBJ2-4; D call uncertain. This CDR3 has 12 residues. Germline CDR1 and CDR2: MDHEN and SYDVKM. The V gene lost 6 bases and the J gene lost 6 bases, with 9 bases spanning the gap. The CDR3 region is CASSSISNIQYF. The CDR3 nucleotides are TGTGCCAGCAGCTCTATATCAAACATTCAGTACTTC.

The J gene is TRBJ2-7, the V gene TRBV18; TRBD2 matches at 7 bases. There are 14 residues in the CDR3. Germline CDR1 and CDR2: KGHSH and LQKENI. The junction had 9 bases not matched to a gene; V was cut back by 6 bases and J by 4 bases. The CDR3 here is CASSPGRERYEQYF. In DNA, the CDR3 is TGTGCCAGCTCCCCCGGGCGGGAGCGTTACGAGCAGTACTTC.

V and J are TRBV6-5 and TRBJ1-5, with 7 nucleotides matching TRBD1. V gave up 6 bases and J gave up 5 bases; unmatched junction bases: 4. The length of the CDR3 is 13 residues. Germline CDR1 is MNHEY and CDR2 is SVGAGI. CDR3 DNA sequence: TGTGCCAGCAGAGGGGGCAGGTATCAGCCCCAGCATTTT. It is translated as CASRGGRYQPQHF.

The gene calls are TRBV15 and TRBJ1-5; a weak D match, TRBD1 (5 bases). The CDR3 has 14 residues. V was trimmed by 0 bases and J by 5 bases, leaving 8 bases between them. Germline CDR1 LNHNV, CDR2 YYDKDF (reference sequence). CDR3 DNA: TGTGCCACCAGCAGAGACAGGGTTGATCAGCCCCAGCATTTT. Translating gives CATSRDRVDQPQHF. Looking up the rest from reference TRBV15 and TRBJ1-5 gives the full variable domain: DAMVIQNPRYQVTQFGKPVTLSCSQTLNHNVMYWYQQKSSQAPKLLFHYYDKDFNNEADTPDNFQSRRPNTSFCFLDIRSPGLGDTAMYLCATSRDRVDQPQHFGDGTRLSIL.

The V and J genes are TRBV10-3 and TRBJ2-2, with D perhaps matching TRBD2 (5 bases). Trimming removed 10 bases from V and 2 bases from J, with 11 bases in between. CDR3 length: 13 residues. The V gene's germline CDR1 is ENHRY and CDR2 SYGVKD. CDR3 DNA sequence: TGTGCCACGGACTCGTTTAACACCGGGGAGCTGTTTTTT. Amino acids: CATDSFNTGELFF.

This clone is a singleton in its sample. V is TRBV19 and J is TRBJ2-4, with TRBD1 matching over 7 bases. CDR3 length: 16 amino acids. J gave up 6 bases and V 5 bases, and 13 bases lay outside the gene matches. Germline-derived CDR1 and CDR2 are LNHDA and SQIVND (reference sequence). The DNA for the CDR3 is TGTGCCAGTAGTCCAAACAGGGGAGAAAAATTAAACATTCAGTACTTC. It encodes CASSPNRGEKLNIQYF.

This clone was found once. The V call is TRBV5-1, the J call TRBJ2-1, with D perhaps matching TRBD2 (6 bases). Per germline, CDR1 SGHRS and CDR2 YFSETQ. The V gene lost 4 bases and the J gene lost 1 base, with 15 bases spanning the gap. This CDR3 contains 16 residues. CDR3 residues: CASSPTTRGSYNEQFF. In nucleotides, the CDR3 is TGCGCCAGCAGCCCTACGACTAGGGGATCCTACAATGAGCAGTTCTTC.

The chain employs TRBV3-1 (or the pseudogene TRBV3-2) and TRBJ1-5; tentative D call: TRBD1 (5 bases). The CDR3 totals 16 residues. Germline V CDR1 and CDR2: LGHDT, YNNKEL (reference sequence). The V and J ends lost 6 bases and 6 bases respectively, with 21 bases between them. CDR3 in amino acids: CASREGRAWFGQPQHF. CDR3 DNA: TGTGCCAGCAGGGAAGGCAGGGCTTGGTTCGGTCAGCCCCAGCATTTT.

The chain combines TRBV15 with TRBJ1-5; D might be TRBD1 (5 bases). V lost 0 bases and J 7 bases, leaving 22 bases between the germline ends. The CDR3 is 18 residues long. CDR1 is LNHNV, CDR2 YYDKDF, per germline (reference sequence). The CDR3 loop reads CATSRDHLGDAGVQPQHF. CDR3 nucleotide sequence: TGTGCCACCAGCAGAGACCACCTGGGAGACGCGGGGGTACAGCCCCAGCATTTT.

The chain carries TRBV27 and TRBJ2-3, with 12 bases fitting TRBD2. This CDR3 comprises 18 residues. The germline CDR1 and CDR2 sequences are MNHEY and SMNVEV (reference sequence). V lost 3 bases, J lost 0 bases, and 7 bases stayed unmatched. CDR3 sequence (DNA): TGTGCCAGCAGTTTGGGGCTAGCGGGAGGGGGCAGCACAGATACGCAGTATTTT. Protein product: CASSLGLAGGGSTDTQYF.

The chain combines TRBV5-5 with TRBJ1-4, with 7 bases fitting TRBD1. V lost 4 bases, J lost 2 bases, and 8 bases stayed unmatched. From germline, CDR1 is SGHKS and CDR2 YYEKEE (reference sequence). The CDR3 covers 16 residues. The DNA of the CDR3 is TGTGCCAGCAGCCCGGGGACAGAGGGCACTAATGAAAAACTGTTTTTT. Protein sequence: CASSPGTEGTNEKLFF.

V is TRBV6-2 or TRBV6-3 and J is TRBJ2-1; perhaps TRBD2 as D (6 bases). Trimming removed 0 bases at V and 5 bases at J, with 14 bases between. Germline V CDR1 and CDR2: MNHEY, SVGEGT. The CDR3 contains 16 residues. CDR3 in DNA: TGTGCCAGCAGTTACTCTGTCCAGGCGGGGAACAATGAGCAGTTCTTC. It translates to CASSYSVQAGNNEQFF.

The chain carries TRBV6-5 and TRBJ2-1; D remains ambiguous. Germline CDR1 and CDR2: MNHEY and SVGAGI. The CDR3 is made up of 14 amino acids. V lost 4 bases and J lost 3, with 10 bases in between. The CDR3 here is CASSSPADYNEQFF. The CDR3 region has the DNA TGTGCCAGCAGTTCCCCGGCGGACTACAATGAGCAGTTCTTC.

The CDR3: CASSHGGSGANVLTF. CDR3 nucleotide sequence: TGTGCCAGCAGCCATGGAGGGTCTGGGGCCAACGTCCTGACTTTC. V usage is TRBV6-2 or TRBV6-3 and J usage is TRBJ2-6; D possibly corresponds to TRBD2 (6 bases). Looked up from germline, CDR1 is MNHEY and CDR2 is SVGEGT. This CDR3 has 15 residues. Trimming left V 6 bases short and J 1 base short, with 10 bases between.

Here the CDR3 DNA reads TGTGCCAGCGCAGGTAGCAATCAGCCCCAGCATTTT. Protein sequence: CASAGSNQPQHF. The chain links TRBV10-3 to TRBJ1-5; D uncertain. The V and J ends lost 10 bases and 0 bases respectively, with 7 bases between them. Germline loops: CDR1 ENHRY, CDR2 SYGVKD. CDR3 length equals 12 residues.

V and J are TRBV9 and TRBJ2-1, with D perhaps TRBD1 (6 bases). V lost 4 bases and J 1 base, leaving 15 bases between the germline ends. The CDR3 runs to 16 residues. Germline assignment: CDR1 SGDLS and CDR2 YYNGEE. The CDR3 DNA sequence: TGTGCCAGCAGCACCTTTACAGGGCAATCCTACAATGAGCAGTTCTTC. Its translation is CASSTFTGQSYNEQFF.

The chain couples TRBV18 to TRBJ1-3; no clear D gene. Per germline, CDR1 KGHSH and CDR2 LQKENI. V shed 3 bases and J shed 7 bases, with 13 bases lying between them. This CDR3 spans 14 amino acids. As DNA, the CDR3 is TGTGCCAGCTCACCTGAAACCGGAGGGAACACCATATATTTT. This codes for CASSPETGGNTIYF.